The rows below give T cell receptor beta chains drawn from one sample of a study of beta chain features in type 1 diabetes. Produced via immunoSEQ multiplex PCR; TCRdb's table is partial and in-frame only. The profile shows around 430,000 clones, about 29% of them singletons. Sequencing was performed on naive CD4+ T cells from blood. The receptors were sampled from a man in his late teens or twenties in good health. The CDR3 runs from the conserved cysteine through the conserved F or W. A D gene is named only where the DNA matches it firmly. Clone size is stated in some rows and not others, as once, few, many or a class when expanded.

v_gene: TRBV28; d_gene: TRBD2; j_gene: TRBJ2-7; abundance: NA; CDR3aa: CASSPRGRDAYEQYF; CDR3nt: TGTGCCAGCAGCCCACGGGGGAGGGACGCCTACGAGCAGTACTTC
v_gene: TRBV4-1; d_gene: NA; j_gene: TRBJ2-5; abundance: NA; CDR3aa: CASSLGQQETQYF; CDR3nt: TGCGCCAGCAGCCTCGGACAGCAAGAGACCCAGTACTTC
v_gene: TRBV11-2; d_gene: TRBD1; j_gene: TRBJ1-4; abundance: NA; CDR3aa: CASSANSGGEKLFF; CDR3nt: TGTGCCAGCAGCGCAAACTCAGGGGGTGAAAAACTGTTTTTT
v_gene: TRBV11-3; d_gene: TRBD1; j_gene: TRBJ2-1; abundance: once; CDR3aa: CASSLGSGGYYNEQFF; CDR3nt: TGTGCCAGCAGCTTAGGATCAGGGGGCTACTACAATGAGCAGTTCTTC
v_gene: TRBV30; d_gene: TRBD2; j_gene: TRBJ2-1; abundance: NA; CDR3aa: CAWTSGRGNNEQFF; CDR3nt: TGTGCATGGACTAGCGGGAGGGGAAACAATGAGCAGTTCTTC
v_gene: TRBV6-6; d_gene: NA; j_gene: TRBJ2-1; abundance: NA; CDR3aa: CASSYSISGKGNEQFF; CDR3nt: TGTGCCAGCAGTTACTCCATCAGCGGAAAGGGAAATGAGCAGTTCTTC
v_gene: TRBV7-9; d_gene: TRBD2; j_gene: TRBJ2-2; abundance: few; CDR3aa: CASSLELAVNTGELFF; CDR3nt: TGTGCCAGCAGCTTAGAACTAGCGGTTAACACCGGGGAGCTGTTTTTT
v_gene: TRBV18; d_gene: NA; j_gene: TRBJ2-1; abundance: NA; CDR3aa: CASSPLPWDNEQFF; CDR3nt: TGTGCCAGCTCACCACTACCTTGGGACAATGAGCAGTTCTTC
v_gene: TRBV18; d_gene: TRBD1; j_gene: TRBJ2-4; abundance: few; CDR3aa: CASSPGQDTVQYF; CDR3nt: TGTGCCAGCTCACCAGGACAGGACACCGTTCAGTACTTC
v_gene: TRBV9; d_gene: TRBD2; j_gene: TRBJ2-5; abundance: NA; CDR3aa: CASSVGTRQETQYF; CDR3nt: TGTGCCAGCAGCGTCGGGACTAGGCAAGAGACCCAGTACTTC
v_gene: TRBV9; d_gene: TRBD2; j_gene: TRBJ2-5; abundance: few; CDR3aa: CASSVSAGVSGETQYF; CDR3nt: TGTGCCAGCAGCGTTTCGGCGGGAGTGTCAGGAGAGACCCAGTACTTC
v_gene: TRBV5-1; d_gene: NA; j_gene: TRBJ1-2; abundance: NA; CDR3aa: CASSWDGEGYTF; CDR3nt: TGCGCCAGCAGCTGGGACGGGGAGGGCTACACCTTC
v_gene: TRBV30; d_gene: TRBD2; j_gene: TRBJ2-1; abundance: few; CDR3aa: CAWSLGRERNEQFF; CDR3nt: TGTGCCTGGTCTCTCGGGCGGGAGAGGAATGAGCAGTTCTTC
v_gene: TRBV15; d_gene: NA; j_gene: TRBJ2-5; abundance: NA; CDR3aa: CATSRDRSQETQYF; CDR3nt: TGTGCCACCAGCAGAGACAGGTCCCAAGAGACCCAGTACTTC
v_gene: TRBV6-7; d_gene: NA; j_gene: TRBJ2-4; abundance: NA; CDR3aa: CATPDRDIQYF; CDR3nt: TGTGCCACCCCTGACCGGGACATTCAGTACTTC
v_gene: TRBV29-1; d_gene: TRBD1; j_gene: TRBJ2-3; abundance: NA; CDR3aa: CSVDPQGAIDTQYF; CDR3nt: TGCAGCGTTGACCCACAGGGGGCGATAGATACGCAGTATTTT
v_gene: TRBV7-2; d_gene: NA; j_gene: TRBJ2-5; abundance: NA; CDR3aa: CASSLSLAQETQYF; CDR3nt: TGTGCCAGCAGCTTGTCCCTGGCCCAGGAGACCCAGTACTTC
v_gene: TRBV6-6; d_gene: NA; j_gene: TRBJ2-1; abundance: few; CDR3aa: CASSYESGANNEQFF; CDR3nt: TGTGCCAGCAGTTACGAGAGCGGAGCCAACAATGAGCAGTTCTTC
v_gene: TRBV14; d_gene: NA; j_gene: TRBJ2-7; abundance: NA; CDR3aa: CASSQDVRLSYEQYF; CDR3nt: TGTGCCAGCAGCCAAGATGTCAGACTCTCCTACGAGCAGTACTTC
v_gene: TRBV5-1; d_gene: TRBD2; j_gene: TRBJ2-1; abundance: NA; CDR3aa: CASSAYRTSGSSYNEQFF; CDR3nt: TGCGCCAGCAGCGCATATCGGACTAGCGGGAGCTCCTACAATGAGCAGTTCTTC
v_gene: TRBV30; d_gene: TRBD1; j_gene: TRBJ2-3; abundance: few; CDR3aa: CAWSLGTGDTDTQYF; CDR3nt: TGTGCCTGGAGCCTGGGGACAGGGGACACAGATACGCAGTATTTT
v_gene: TRBV6-5; d_gene: TRBD2; j_gene: TRBJ2-1; abundance: NA; CDR3aa: CASKKREVSYNEQFF; CDR3nt: TGTGCCAGCAAGAAGCGGGAGGTCTCCTACAATGAGCAGTTCTTC
v_gene: TRBV7-9; d_gene: NA; j_gene: TRBJ2-5; abundance: few; CDR3aa: CASSWRGQETQYF; CDR3nt: TGTGCCAGCAGCTGGAGAGGTCAAGAGACCCAGTACTTC
v_gene: TRBV29-1; d_gene: TRBD1; j_gene: TRBJ2-7; abundance: NA; CDR3aa: CSVGRDRVSDEQYF; CDR3nt: TGCAGCGTAGGCCGGGACAGGGTTTCAGACGAGCAGTACTTC
v_gene: TRBV21-1; d_gene: NA; j_gene: TRBJ2-5; abundance: NA; CDR3aa: CATLGPSGRIQETQYF; CDR3nt: TGTGCCACCCTGGGCCCTAGCGGGAGGATCCAAGAGACCCAGTACTTC
v_gene: TRBV29-1; d_gene: TRBD2; j_gene: TRBJ2-1; abundance: few; CDR3aa: CSVASGLYNEQFF; CDR3nt: TGCAGCGTAGCTAGCGGGTTATACAATGAGCAGTTCTTC
v_gene: TRBV7-2; d_gene: TRBD1; j_gene: TRBJ2-5; abundance: few; CDR3aa: CASSAWTGQETQYF; CDR3nt: TGTGCCAGCAGCGCCTGGACAGGTCAAGAGACCCAGTACTTC
v_gene: TRBV7-6; d_gene: NA; j_gene: TRBJ2-1; abundance: few; CDR3aa: CASSPGAHNEQFF; CDR3nt: TGTGCCAGCAGCCCTGGAGCGCACAATGAGCAGTTCTTC
v_gene: TRBV15; d_gene: TRBD2; j_gene: TRBJ2-7; abundance: NA; CDR3aa: CATSRGVGLAASYEQYF; CDR3nt: TGTGCCACCAGCAGAGGCGTAGGACTAGCGGCGAGCTACGAGCAGTACTTC
v_gene: TRBV4-1; d_gene: TRBD1; j_gene: TRBJ2-5; abundance: few; CDR3aa: CASSPITGQGARETQYF; CDR3nt: TGCGCCAGCAGCCCTATCACCGGACAGGGGGCGCGGGAGACCCAGTACTTC
v_gene: TRBV28; d_gene: NA; j_gene: TRBJ1-1; abundance: NA; CDR3aa: CASSLRGGLEAFF; CDR3nt: TGTGCCAGCAGTTTAAGGGGAGGACTTGAAGCTTTCTTT
v_gene: TRBV5-1; d_gene: TRBD1; j_gene: TRBJ2-5; abundance: NA; CDR3aa: CASSLWDSQEVETQYF; CDR3nt: TGCGCCAGCAGCTTGTGGGACAGCCAGGAGGTAGAGACCCAGTACTTC
v_gene: TRBV7-9; d_gene: NA; j_gene: TRBJ2-7; abundance: NA; CDR3aa: CASSLDSQRAYEQYF; CDR3nt: TGTGCCAGCAGCTTAGATAGCCAGCGGGCCTACGAGCAGTACTTC
v_gene: TRBV19; d_gene: NA; j_gene: TRBJ2-2; abundance: NA; CDR3aa: CASIGHLRDGELFF; CDR3nt: TGTGCCAGTATTGGGCACTTAAGGGACGGGGAGCTGTTTTTT
v_gene: TRBV29-1; d_gene: NA; j_gene: TRBJ2-7; abundance: NA; CDR3aa: CSVESAGREQYF; CDR3nt: TGCAGCGTTGAATCGGCCGGCCGCGAGCAGTACTTC
v_gene: TRBV5-4; d_gene: NA; j_gene: TRBJ2-5; abundance: NA; CDR3aa: CASSLPQTQETQYF; CDR3nt: TGTGCCAGCAGCTTGCCACAGACACAAGAGACCCAGTACTTC
v_gene: TRBV30; d_gene: TRBD2; j_gene: TRBJ2-7; abundance: few; CDR3aa: CAWSGGLAGGNEQYF; CDR3nt: TGTGCCTGGAGTGGGGGACTAGCGGGAGGGAACGAGCAGTACTTC